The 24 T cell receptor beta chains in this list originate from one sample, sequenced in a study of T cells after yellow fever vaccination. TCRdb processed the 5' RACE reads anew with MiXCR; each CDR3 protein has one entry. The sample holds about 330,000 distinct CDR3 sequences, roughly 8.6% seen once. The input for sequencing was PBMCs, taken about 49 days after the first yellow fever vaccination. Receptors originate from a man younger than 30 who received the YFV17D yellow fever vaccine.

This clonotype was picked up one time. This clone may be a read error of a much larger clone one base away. DNA of the CDR3: TGTGGCAGCAGTACGTTGGTCATGAACACTGAAGCTTTCTTT. It yields the protein CGSSTLVMNTEAFF. This chain connects TRBV28 to TRBJ1-1; no definite D call. CDR3 size: 14 residues. Germline CDR1 and CDR2: MDHEN and SYDVKM.

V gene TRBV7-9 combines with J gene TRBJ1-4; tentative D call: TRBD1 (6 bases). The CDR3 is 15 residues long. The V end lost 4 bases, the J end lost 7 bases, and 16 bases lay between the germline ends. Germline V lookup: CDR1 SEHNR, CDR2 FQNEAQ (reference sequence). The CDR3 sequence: CASSSPGLRGEKLFF. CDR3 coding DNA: TGTGCCAGCAGCTCCCCGGGACTCAGGGGTGAAAAACTGTTTTTT.

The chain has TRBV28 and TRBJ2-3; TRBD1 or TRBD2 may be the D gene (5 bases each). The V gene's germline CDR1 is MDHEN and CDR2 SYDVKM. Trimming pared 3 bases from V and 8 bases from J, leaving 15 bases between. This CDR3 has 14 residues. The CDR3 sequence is CASSFGTEVITQYF. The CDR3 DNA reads TGTGCCAGCAGTTTCGGGACGGAAGTAATTACGCAGTATTTT.

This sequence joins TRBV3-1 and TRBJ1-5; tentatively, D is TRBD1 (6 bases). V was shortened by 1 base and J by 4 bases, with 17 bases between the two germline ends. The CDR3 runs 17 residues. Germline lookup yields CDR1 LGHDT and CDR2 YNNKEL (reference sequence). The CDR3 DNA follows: TGTGCCAGCAGCCAAGGGGGGGCTCTAGATCTTAATCAGCCCCAGCATTTT. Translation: CASSQGGALDLNQPQHF.

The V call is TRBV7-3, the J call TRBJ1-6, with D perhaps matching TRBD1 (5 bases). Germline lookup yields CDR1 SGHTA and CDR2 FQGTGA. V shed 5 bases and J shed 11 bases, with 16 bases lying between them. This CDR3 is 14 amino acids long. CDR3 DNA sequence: TGTGCCAGCAGCCAGACGGGCGAAGGGGCACCCCTCCACTTT. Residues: CASSQTGEGAPLHF.

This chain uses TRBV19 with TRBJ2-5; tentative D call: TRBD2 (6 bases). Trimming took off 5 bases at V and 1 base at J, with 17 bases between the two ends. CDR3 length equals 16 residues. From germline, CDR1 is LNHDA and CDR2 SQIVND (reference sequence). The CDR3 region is CASSPSRWRGQETQYF. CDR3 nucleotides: TGTGCCAGTAGTCCGTCCCGTTGGAGGGGCCAAGAGACCCAGTACTTC.

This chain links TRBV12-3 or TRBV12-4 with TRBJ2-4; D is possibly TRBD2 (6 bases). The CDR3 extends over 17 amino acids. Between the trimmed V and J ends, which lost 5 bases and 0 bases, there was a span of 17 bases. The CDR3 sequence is CASSVEYTGLAKNIQYF. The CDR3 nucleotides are TGTGCCAGCAGTGTAGAATATACGGGACTAGCCAAAAACATTCAGTACTTC.

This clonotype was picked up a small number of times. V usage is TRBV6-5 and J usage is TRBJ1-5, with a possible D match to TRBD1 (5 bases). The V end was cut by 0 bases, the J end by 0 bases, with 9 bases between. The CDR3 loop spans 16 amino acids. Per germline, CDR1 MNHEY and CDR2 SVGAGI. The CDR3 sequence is CASSYSGANSNQPQHF. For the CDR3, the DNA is TGTGCCAGCAGTTACTCCGGGGCCAATAGCAATCAGCCCCAGCATTTT.

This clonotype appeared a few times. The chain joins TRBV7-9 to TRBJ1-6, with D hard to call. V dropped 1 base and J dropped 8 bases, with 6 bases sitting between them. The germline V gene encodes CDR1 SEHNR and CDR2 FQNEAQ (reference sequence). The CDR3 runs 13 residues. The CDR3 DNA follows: TGTGCCAGCAGCTTAGACGGGGATTCACCCCTCCACTTT. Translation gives CASSLDGDSPLHF.

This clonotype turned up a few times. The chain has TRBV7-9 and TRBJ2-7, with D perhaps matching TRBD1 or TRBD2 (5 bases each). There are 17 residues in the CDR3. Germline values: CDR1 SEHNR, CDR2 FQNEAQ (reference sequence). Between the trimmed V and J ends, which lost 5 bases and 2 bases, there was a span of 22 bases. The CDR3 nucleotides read TGTGCCAGCAGCCCGAGTGGGCCCGGGACCCTGGCCTACGAGCAGTACGTC. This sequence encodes CASSPSGPGTLAYEQYV.

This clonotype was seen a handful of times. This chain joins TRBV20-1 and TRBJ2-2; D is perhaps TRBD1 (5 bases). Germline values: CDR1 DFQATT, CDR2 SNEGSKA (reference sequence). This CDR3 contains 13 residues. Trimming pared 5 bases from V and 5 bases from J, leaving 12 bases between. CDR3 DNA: TGCAGTGCTGGGCGCTCAGGGACCGGGGAGCTGTTTTTT. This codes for CSAGRSGTGELFF.

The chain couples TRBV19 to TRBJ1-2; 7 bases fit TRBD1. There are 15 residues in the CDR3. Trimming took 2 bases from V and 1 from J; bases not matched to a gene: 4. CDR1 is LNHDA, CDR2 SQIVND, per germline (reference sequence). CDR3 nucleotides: TGTGCCAGTAGTATACTGGCAGGGGGTAACTATGGCTACACCTTC. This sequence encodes CASSILAGGNYGYTF.

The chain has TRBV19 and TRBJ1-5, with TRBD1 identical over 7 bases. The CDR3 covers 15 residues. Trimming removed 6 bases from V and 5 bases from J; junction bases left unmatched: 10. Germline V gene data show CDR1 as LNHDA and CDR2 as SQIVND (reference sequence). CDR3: CASSRDRAWDQPQHF. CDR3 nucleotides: TGTGCCAGTAGCCGAGACAGGGCTTGGGATCAGCCCCAGCATTTT.

The CDR3 nucleotides read TGTGCCAGCTCTATCGGGGGGGCCGTGGATACGCAGTATTTT. Translated, it gives CASSIGGAVDTQYF. J is TRBJ2-3 and V is TRBV12-3 or TRBV12-4; TRBD2 matches 8 bases. This CDR3 is built from 14 residues. J lost 6 bases, V lost 8 bases, and 10 bases had no gene match.

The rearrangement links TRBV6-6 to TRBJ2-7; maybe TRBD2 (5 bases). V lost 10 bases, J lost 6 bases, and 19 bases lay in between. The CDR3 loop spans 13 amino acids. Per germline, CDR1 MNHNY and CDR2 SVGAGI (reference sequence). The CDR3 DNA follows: TGTGCCACCAACGGGGTTACTACGGGCGAGCAGTACGTC. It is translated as CATNGVTTGEQYV.

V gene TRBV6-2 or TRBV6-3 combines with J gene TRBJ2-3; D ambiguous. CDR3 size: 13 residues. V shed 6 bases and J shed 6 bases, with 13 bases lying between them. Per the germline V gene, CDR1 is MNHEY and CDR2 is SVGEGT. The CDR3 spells CASRLTVADTQYF. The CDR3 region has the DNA TGTGCCAGCAGGCTCACGGTGGCCGATACGCAGTATTTT.

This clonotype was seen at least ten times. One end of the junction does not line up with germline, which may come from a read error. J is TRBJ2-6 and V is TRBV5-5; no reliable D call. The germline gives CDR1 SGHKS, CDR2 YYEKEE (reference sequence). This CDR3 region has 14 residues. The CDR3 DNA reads TGTGCCAGCACCTTGCTCTCGGGGGCCAACGTCCTGACTTTC. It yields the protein CASTLLSGANVLTF.

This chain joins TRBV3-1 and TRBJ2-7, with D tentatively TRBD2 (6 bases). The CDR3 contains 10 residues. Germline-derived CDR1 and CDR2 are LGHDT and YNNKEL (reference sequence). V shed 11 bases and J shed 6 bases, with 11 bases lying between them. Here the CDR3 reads CAAGGREQYF. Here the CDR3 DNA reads TGTGCCGCCGGGGGTCGCGAGCAGTACTTC.

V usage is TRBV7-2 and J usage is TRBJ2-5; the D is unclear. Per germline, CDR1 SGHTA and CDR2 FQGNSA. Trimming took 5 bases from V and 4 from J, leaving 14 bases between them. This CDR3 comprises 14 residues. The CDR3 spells CASSPDLVRETQYF. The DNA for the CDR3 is TGTGCCAGCAGCCCCGACCTAGTGAGAGAGACCCAGTACTTC.

In DNA form, the CDR3 reads TGTGCCAGCAGTTCCTACGACAGGGGGATCAACGAGCAGTACTTC. The encoded protein is CASSSYDRGINEQYF. V and J are TRBV12-3 or TRBV12-4 and TRBJ2-7; TRBD1 agrees at 9 bases. The CDR3 is made up of 15 amino acids. Losses at the gene ends were 4 bases for V and 5 bases for J; bases not matched to a gene: 9.

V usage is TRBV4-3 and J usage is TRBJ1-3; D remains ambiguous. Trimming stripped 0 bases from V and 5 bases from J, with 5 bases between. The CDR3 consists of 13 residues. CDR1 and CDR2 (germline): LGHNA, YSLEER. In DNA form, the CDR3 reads TGCGCCAGCAGCCAAGATCGTCGAAACACCATATATTTT. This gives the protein CASSQDRRNTIYF.

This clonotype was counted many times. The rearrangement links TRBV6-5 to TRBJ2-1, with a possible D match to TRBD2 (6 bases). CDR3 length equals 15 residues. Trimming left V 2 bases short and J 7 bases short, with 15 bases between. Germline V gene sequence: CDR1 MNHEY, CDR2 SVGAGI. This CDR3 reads CASSYRGTTGNEQFF. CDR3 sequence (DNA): TGTGCCAGCAGTTACCGGGGGACCACGGGGAATGAGCAGTTCTTC.

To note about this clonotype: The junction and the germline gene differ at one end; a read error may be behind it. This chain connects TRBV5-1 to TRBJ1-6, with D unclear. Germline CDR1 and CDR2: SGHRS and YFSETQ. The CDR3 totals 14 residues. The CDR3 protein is CASSLTMPNSPLYF. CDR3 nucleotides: TGCGCCAGCAGCCTGACAATGCCTAATTCACCCCTCTACTTT. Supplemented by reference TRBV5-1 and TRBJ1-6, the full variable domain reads KAGVTQTPRYLIKTRGQQVTLSCSPISGHRSVSWYQQTPGQGLQFLFEYFSETQRNKGNFPGRFSGRQFSNSRSEMNVSTLELGDSALYLCASSLTMPNSPLYFGNGTRLTVT.

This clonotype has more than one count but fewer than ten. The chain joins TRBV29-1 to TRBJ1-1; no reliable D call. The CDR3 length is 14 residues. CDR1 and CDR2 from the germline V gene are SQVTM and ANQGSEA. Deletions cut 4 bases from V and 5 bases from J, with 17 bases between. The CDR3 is CSVAPAAVTTEAFF. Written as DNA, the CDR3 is TGCAGCGTTGCACCGGCGGCAGTCACAACTGAAGCTTTCTTT. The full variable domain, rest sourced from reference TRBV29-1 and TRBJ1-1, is SAVISQKPSRDICQRGTSLTIQCQVDSQVTMMFWYRQQPGQSLTLIATANQGSEATYESGFVIDKFPISRPNLTFSTLTVSNMSPEDSSIYLCSVAPAAVTTEAFFGQGTRLTVV.